The table lists the clone carrying this T cell receptor beta chain with many counts. Its cognate antigen is unknown. These data come from a study of post-analysis software for immune sequencing data. TCR beta cDNA libraries included unique molecular identifiers. TCRdb reanalysed the PCR reads using MiXCR and keeps one entry per CDR3 protein. The sample includes over 250,000 distinct CDR3 sequences, less than 40% of them seen just once. V gave up 5 bases and J gave up 7 bases, with 14 bases separating them. Per the germline V gene, CDR1 is DFQATT and CDR2 is SNEGSKA (reference sequence). This CDR3 spans 12 amino acids. Study-level points and caveats: In patients, TRBV5-6, TRBV5-1 and TRBV20-1 belonged to roughly five TRBV segments found more frequently than in controls.

V is TRBV20-1 and J is TRBJ2-5, with D possibly matching TRBD2 (6 bases). The clonotype comes from a girl aged 5-17 years with multiple sclerosis. Sequences were obtained from blood. CDR3 DNA sequence: TGCAGTGCTGGACTACCCCCGGGGACCCAGTACTTC. Protein: CSAGLPPGTQYF.